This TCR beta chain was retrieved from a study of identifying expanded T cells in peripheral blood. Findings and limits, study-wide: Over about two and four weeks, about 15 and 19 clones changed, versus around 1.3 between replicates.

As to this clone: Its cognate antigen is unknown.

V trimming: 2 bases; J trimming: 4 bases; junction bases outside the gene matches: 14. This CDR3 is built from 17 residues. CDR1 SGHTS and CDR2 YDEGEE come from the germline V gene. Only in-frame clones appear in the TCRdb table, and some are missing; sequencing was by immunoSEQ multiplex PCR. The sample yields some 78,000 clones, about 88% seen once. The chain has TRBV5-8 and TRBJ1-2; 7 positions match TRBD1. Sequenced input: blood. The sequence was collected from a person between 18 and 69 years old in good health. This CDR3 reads CASSLGGSGTAFYGYTF. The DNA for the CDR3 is TGTGCCAGCAGCTTAGGCGGGTCCGGGACAGCCTTCTATGGCTACACCTTC.